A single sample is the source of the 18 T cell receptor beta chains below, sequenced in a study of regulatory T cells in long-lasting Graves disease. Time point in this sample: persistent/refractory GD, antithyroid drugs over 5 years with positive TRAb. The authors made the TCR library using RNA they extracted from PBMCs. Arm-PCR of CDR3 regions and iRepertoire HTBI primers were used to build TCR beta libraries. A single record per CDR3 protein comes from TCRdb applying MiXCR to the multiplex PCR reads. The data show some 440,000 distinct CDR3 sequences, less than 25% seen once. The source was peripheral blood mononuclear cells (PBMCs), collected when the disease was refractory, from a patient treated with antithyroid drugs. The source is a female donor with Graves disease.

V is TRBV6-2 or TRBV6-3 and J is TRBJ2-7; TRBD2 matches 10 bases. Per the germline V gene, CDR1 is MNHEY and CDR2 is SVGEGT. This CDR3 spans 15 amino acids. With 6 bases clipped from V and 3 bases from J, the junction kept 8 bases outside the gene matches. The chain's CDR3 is CASSYGASGSYEQYF. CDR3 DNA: TGTGCCAGCAGCTACGGGGCTAGCGGGAGCTACGAGCAGTACTTC.

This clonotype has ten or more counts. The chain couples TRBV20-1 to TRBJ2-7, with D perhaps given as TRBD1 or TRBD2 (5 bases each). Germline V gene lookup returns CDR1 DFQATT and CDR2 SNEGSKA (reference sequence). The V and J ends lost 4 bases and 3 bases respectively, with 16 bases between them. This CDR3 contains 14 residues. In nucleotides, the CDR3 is TGCAGTGCTACCCAATCGGGACCGAGCTACGAGCAGTACTTC. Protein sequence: CSATQSGPSYEQYF.

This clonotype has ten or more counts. The CDR3 region is CASSYGPNYGYTF. The CDR3 nucleotides are TGTGCCAGCAGTTACGGTCCTAACTATGGCTACACCTTC. The chain carries TRBV6-5 and TRBJ1-2; D gene uncertain. The V gene's germline CDR1 is MNHEY and CDR2 SVGAGI. Trimming removed 2 bases at V and 0 bases at J, with 4 bases between. The length of the CDR3 is 13 residues.

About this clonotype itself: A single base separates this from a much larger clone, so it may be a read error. CDR3 amino acids: CANSPLAWGRAQETQYF. CDR3 nucleotides: TGTGCCAACAGCCCCCTTGCGTGGGGAAGGGCTCAAGAGACCCAGTACTTC. The rearrangement links TRBV7-9 to TRBJ2-5; D unresolved. This CDR3 contains 17 residues. Germline CDR1 reads SEHNR; CDR2 reads FQNEAQ (reference sequence).

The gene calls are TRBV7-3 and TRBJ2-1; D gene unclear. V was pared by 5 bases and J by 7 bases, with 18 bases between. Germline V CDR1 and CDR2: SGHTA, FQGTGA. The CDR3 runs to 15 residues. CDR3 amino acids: CASSPLKVLVNEQFF. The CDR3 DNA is TGTGCCAGCAGCCCCCTAAAGGTACTGGTAAATGAGCAGTTCTTC.

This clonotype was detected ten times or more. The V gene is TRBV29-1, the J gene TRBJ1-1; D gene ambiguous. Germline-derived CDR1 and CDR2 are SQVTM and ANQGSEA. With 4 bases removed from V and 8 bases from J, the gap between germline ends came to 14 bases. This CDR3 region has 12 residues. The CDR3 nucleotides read TGCAGCGTTGGGGTCCCCGGCAGGGAAGCTTTCTTT. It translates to CSVGVPGREAFF.

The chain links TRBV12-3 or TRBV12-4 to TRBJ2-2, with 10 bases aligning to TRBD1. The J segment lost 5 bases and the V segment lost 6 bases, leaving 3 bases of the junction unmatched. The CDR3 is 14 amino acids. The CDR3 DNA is TGTGCCAGCAGCCGGGGACAGGGGACCGGGGAGCTGTTTTTT. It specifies CASSRGQGTGELFF.

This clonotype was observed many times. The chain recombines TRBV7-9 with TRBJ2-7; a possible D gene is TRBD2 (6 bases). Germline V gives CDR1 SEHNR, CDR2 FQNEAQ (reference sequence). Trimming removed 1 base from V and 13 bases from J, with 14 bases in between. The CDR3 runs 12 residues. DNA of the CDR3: TGTGCCAGCAGCTTAGTTTCCAGGGAGGCTTACTTC. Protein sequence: CASSLVSREAYF.

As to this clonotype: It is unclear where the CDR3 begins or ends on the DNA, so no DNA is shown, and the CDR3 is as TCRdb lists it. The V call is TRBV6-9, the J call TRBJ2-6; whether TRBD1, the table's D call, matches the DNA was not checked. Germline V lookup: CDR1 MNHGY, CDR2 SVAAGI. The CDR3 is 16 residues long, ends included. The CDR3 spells CASSSWWGSGANVLTF.

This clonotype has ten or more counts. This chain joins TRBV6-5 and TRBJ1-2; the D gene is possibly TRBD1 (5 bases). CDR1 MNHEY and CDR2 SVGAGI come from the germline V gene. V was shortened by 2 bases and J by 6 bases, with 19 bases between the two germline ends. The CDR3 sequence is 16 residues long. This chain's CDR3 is CASSYIGSQGGDGYTF. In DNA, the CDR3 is TGTGCCAGCAGTTACATCGGGTCCCAGGGTGGGGATGGCTACACCTTC.

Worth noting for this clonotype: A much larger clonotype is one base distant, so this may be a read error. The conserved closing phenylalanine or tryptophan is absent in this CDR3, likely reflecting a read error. This chain's CDR3 is CASSSRAQGSIYS. In DNA, the CDR3 is TGTGCCAGCAGCAGCCGCGCCCAAGGATCCATATATTCT. The V and J genes are TRBV7-2 and TRBJ1-3; D remains ambiguous. V shed 5 bases and J shed 11 bases, with 16 bases lying between them. The CDR3 runs 13 residues. Per the germline V gene, CDR1 is SGHTA and CDR2 is FQGNSA.

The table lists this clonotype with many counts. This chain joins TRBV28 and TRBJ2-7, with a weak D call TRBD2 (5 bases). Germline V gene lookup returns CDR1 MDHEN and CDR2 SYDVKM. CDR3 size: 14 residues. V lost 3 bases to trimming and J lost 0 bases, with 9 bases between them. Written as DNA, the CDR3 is TGTGCCAGCAGTTTTGAGGGAGACTCCTACGAGCAGTACTTC. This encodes CASSFEGDSYEQYF.

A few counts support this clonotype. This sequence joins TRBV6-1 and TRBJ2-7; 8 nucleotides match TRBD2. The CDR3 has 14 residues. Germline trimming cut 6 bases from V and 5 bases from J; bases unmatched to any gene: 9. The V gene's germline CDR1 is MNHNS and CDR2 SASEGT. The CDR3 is CASSLPGLENEQYF. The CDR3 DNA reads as TGTGCCAGCAGCCTGCCGGGACTAGAAAACGAGCAGTACTTC.

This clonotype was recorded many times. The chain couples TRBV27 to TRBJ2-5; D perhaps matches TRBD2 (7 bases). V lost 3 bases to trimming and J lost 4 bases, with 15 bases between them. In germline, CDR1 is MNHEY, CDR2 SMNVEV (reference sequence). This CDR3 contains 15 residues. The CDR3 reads CASSFYGGGGETQYF. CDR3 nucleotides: TGTGCCAGCAGTTTTTACGGGGGCGGGGGAGAGACCCAGTACTTC.

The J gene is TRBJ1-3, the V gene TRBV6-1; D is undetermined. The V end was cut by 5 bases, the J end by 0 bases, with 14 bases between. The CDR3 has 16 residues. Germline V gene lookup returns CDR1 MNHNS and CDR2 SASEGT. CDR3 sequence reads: CASSHPRGYSGNTIYF. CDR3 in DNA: TGTGCCAGCAGTCACCCGCGGGGTTACTCTGGAAACACCATATATTTT.

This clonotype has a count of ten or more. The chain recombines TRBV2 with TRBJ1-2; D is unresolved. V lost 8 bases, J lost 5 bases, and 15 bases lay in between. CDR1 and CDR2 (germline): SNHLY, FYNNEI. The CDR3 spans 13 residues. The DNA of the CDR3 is TGTGCCAGCGTGGGTCCCCCAATTTATGGCTACACCTTC. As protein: CASVGPPIYGYTF.

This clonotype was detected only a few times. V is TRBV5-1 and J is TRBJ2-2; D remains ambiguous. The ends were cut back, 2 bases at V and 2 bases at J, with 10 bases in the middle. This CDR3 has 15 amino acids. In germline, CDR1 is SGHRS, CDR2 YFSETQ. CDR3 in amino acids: CASSLNSFNTGELFF. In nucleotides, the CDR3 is TGCGCCAGCAGCTTAAACAGCTTCAACACCGGGGAGCTGTTTTTT.

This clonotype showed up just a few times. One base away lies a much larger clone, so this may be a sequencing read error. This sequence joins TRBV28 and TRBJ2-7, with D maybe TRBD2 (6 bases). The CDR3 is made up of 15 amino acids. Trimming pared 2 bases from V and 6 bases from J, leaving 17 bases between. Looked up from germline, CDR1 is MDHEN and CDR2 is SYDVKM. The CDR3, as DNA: TGTGCCAGCAGTTTACCGGGAGAGGCGCTTTTCGAGCAGTACTTC. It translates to CASSLPGEALFEQYF. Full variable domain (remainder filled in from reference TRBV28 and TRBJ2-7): DVKVTQSSRYLVKRTGEKVFLECVQDMDHENMFWYRQDPGLGLRLIYFSYDVKMKEKGDIPEGYSVSREKKERFSLILESASTNQTSMYLCASSLPGEALFEQYFGPGTRLTVT.